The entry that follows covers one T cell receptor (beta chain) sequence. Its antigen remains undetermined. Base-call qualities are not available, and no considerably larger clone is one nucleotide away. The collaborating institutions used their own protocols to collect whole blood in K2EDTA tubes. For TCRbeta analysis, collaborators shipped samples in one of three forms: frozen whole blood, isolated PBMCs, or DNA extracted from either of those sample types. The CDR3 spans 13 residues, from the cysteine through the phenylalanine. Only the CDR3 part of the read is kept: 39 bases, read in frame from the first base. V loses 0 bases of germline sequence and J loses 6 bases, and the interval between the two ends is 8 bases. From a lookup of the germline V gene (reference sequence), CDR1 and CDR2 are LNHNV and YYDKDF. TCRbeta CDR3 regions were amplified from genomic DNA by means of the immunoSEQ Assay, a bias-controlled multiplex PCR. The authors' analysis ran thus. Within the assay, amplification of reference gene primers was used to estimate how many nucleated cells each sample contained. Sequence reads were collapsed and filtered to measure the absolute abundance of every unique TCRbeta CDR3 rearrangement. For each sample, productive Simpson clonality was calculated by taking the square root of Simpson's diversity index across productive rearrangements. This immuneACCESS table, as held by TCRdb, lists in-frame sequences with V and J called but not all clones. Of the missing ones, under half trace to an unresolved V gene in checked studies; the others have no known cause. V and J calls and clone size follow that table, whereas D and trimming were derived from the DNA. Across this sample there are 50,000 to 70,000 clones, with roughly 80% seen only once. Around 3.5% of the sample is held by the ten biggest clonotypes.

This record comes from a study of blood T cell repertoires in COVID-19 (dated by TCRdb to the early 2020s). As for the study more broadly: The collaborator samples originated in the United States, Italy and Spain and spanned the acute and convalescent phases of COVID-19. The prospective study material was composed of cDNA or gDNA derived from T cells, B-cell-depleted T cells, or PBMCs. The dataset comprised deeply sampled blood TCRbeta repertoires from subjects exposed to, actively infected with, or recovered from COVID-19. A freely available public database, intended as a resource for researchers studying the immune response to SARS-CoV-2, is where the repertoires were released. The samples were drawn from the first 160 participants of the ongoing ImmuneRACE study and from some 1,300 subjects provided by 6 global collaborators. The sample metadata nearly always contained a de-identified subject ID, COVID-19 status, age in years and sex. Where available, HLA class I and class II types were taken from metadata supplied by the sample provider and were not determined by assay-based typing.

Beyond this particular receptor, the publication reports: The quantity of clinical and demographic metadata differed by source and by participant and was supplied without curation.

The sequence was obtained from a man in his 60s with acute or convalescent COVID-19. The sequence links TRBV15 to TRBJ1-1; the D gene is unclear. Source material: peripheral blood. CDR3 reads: CATSRDRESEAFF. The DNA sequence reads TGTGCCACCAGCAGAGATCGGGAGTCTGAAGCTTTCTTT.